The sequence of this T cell receptor (beta chain) was determined in a study of cytomegalovirus exposure and HLA in healthy donors. With respect to this clone: Relative to the germline gene, one junction end is altered; a read error may explain this.

Primers: 60 Vbeta forward and 13 Jbeta reverse. Profiling relied on immunoSEQ multiplex PCR, and the TCRdb table lists in-frame clones only, not all of them. The sample includes about 100,000 clones, roughly three quarters seen only once; the top ten take roughly 3.7%. The V gene's germline CDR1 is MGHRA and CDR2 YSYEKL. CDR3 size: 12 residues. The chain is built from TRBV4-1 and TRBJ2-1; 10 positions match TRBD2. The sample consisted of PBMCs. The sequence was obtained from a female donor in good health and CMV-seropositive. The CDR3 here is CASSSQREGWVF. DNA of the CDR3: TGCGCCAGCAGCTCCCAGCGGGAGGGTTGGGTCTTC.